The present T cell receptor beta chain was sequenced within a study of Tregs in tolerant kidney transplant recipients. Regarding this clone: Its target is not known.

Trimming at V came to 4 bases and at J to 3 bases, leaving 4 bases not matched to a gene. The CDR3 is 14 residues long. Germline CDR1 reads SGHRS; CDR2 reads YFSETQ. Study-level points and caveats: Activated donor B cell expansion appeared to reveal the most relevant donor-specific TCRbeta repertoire. Some patients' samples used different primers over time, so nucleotide sequences weren't comparable.

The nonmyeloablative bone marrow transplants came from related graft donors, with transient mixed chimerism. CD4+CD25+CD127- Tregs, CD4+CD25- non-Tregs, CD4 and CD8 cells were sorted. Method: immunoSEQ multiplex PCR; TCRdb's copy keeps in-frame clones and lacks some. Among about 22,000 clones listed, over 70% were seen once. This specimen consisted of CD8+ T cells from blood (PBMCs), obtained 6 months after the transplant. The chain has TRBV5-1 and TRBJ1-1, with 9 nucleotides matching TRBD1. The sequence derives from a human patient who received a combined kidney and bone marrow transplant. These T cells may partly come from the graft donor. This CDR3 is CASSDRGRDTEAFF. In DNA, the CDR3 is TGCGCCAGCAGCGACAGGGGGAGGGACACTGAAGCTTTCTTT.